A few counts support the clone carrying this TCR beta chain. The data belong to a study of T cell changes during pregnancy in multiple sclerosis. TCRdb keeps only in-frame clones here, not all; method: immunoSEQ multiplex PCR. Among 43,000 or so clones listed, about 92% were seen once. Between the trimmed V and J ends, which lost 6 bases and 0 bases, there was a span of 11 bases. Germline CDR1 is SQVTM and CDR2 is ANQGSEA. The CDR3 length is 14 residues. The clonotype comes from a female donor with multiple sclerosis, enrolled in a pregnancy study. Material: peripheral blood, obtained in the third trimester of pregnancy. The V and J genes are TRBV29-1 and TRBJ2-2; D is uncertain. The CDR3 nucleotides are TGCAGCGTCCGGGTCGTCGCGAACACCGGGGAGCTGTTTTTT. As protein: CSVRVVANTGELFF.